This note documents a single T cell receptor (beta chain) sequence. After removal of 2 bases from V and 4 bases from J, the junction contained 7 bases not matched to a gene. Germline loops: CDR1 GTSNPN, CDR2 SVGIG (reference sequence). This CDR3 is 14 amino acids long. These data come from a study of molecular identifiers for immune sequencing clone quantification. Each CDR3 protein gets one entry after TCRdb re-called the PCR reads with MiXCR. The sample has around 480,000 distinct CDR3 sequences, roughly a fifth seen once. Sample: naive CD8+ T cells from blood, with Jurkat cell RNA spiked in. The subset is: FACS-sorted CD8+CD4-CCR7+CD45RA+ naive T cells. This receptor was taken from a human donor in good health. Some libraries in this study had Jurkat cell RNA spiked in. This chain joins TRBV30 and TRBJ1-1, with 7 bases aligning to TRBD1. Here the CDR3 DNA reads TGTGCCTGGAGTTGGGGACAGATGAGCACTGAAGCTTTCTTT. Its protein is CAWSWGQMSTEAFF.